This T cell receptor beta chain came from a study of CD8+CD57+ T cells in acquired aplastic anemia. Across the study: Sorted CD4+ and CD8+ cells gave a mean 3.2 ug DNA, range roughly 0.19 to 27.4 ug. Study outcomes and limitations: Between patients and controls, approximately 29 CD8+ CDR3 sequences were found in common. Significant differences in CD8+ Simpson's diversity were not observed between patients and controls.

TCR beta VDJ and CDR3 profiles were obtained from a genomic DNA template. TCRdb itself ran the reads through MiXCR, one entry per CDR3 protein. The table has around 500,000 distinct CDR3 sequences, around 32% seen once. The CDR3 has 16 residues. Germline lookup yields CDR1 SGHTA and CDR2 FQGNSA. With 0 bases removed from V and 3 bases from J, the gap between germline ends came to 15 bases. It was patients with CD8+CD57+ cell expansion by flow cytometry who were chosen for sequencing. Blood was sampled before the patients had received any therapy. This clonotype showed up many times. Its antigen is currently unknown.

The sequence came from a human donor with aplastic anemia. Sequencing used sorted CD4+, CD8+, or CD8+CD57+ T cells (not recorded which) from PBMCs. This chain links TRBV7-2 with TRBJ2-7; possibly TRBD1 for D (6 bases). CDR3 nucleotide sequence: TGTGCCAGCAGCTTAGCGGCAGGGGACACCCACTACGAGCAGTACTTC. This translates into CASSLAAGDTHYEQYF. Using reference TRBV7-2 and TRBJ2-7 for the parts outside the CDR3, the full variable domain is GAGVSQSPSNKVTEKGKDVELRCDPISGHTALYWYRQSLGQGLEFLIYFQGNSAPDKSGLPSDRFSAERTGGSVSTLTIQRTQQEDSAVYLCASSLAAGDTHYEQYFGPGTRLTVT.